The clone carrying this T cell receptor (beta chain) occurred a few times. The data belong to a study of blood T cell repertoires in COVID-19. Across the whole study: Sources were T cells, B-cell-depleted T cells, or PBMCs; the material itself was cDNA or gDNA.

The assay was immunoSEQ multiplex PCR, and TCRdb's table has in-frame clones only and misses some. The top ten hold roughly 4% of the sample, which has about 250,000 clones, approximately 84% seen once. The length of the CDR3 is 15 residues. Looked up from germline, CDR1 is KGHSH and CDR2 is LQKENI. Trimming removed 3 bases from V and 0 bases from J, with 8 bases in between. The TCR was taken from a man aged 50-59 years with acute or convalescent COVID-19. J is TRBJ1-4 and V is TRBV18; unclear D gene. The source material was peripheral blood. The CDR3 spells CASSPSSATNEKLFF. As DNA, the CDR3 is TGTGCCAGCTCACCGTCTAGTGCAACTAATGAAAAACTGTTTTTT. Together with reference TRBV18 and TRBJ1-4, the CDR3 gives the full variable domain: NAGVMQNPRHLVRRRGQEARLRCSPMKGHSHVYWYRQLPEEGLKFMVYLQKENIIDESGMPKERFSAEFPKEGPSILRIQQVVRGDSAAYFCASSPSSATNEKLFFGSGTQLSVL.